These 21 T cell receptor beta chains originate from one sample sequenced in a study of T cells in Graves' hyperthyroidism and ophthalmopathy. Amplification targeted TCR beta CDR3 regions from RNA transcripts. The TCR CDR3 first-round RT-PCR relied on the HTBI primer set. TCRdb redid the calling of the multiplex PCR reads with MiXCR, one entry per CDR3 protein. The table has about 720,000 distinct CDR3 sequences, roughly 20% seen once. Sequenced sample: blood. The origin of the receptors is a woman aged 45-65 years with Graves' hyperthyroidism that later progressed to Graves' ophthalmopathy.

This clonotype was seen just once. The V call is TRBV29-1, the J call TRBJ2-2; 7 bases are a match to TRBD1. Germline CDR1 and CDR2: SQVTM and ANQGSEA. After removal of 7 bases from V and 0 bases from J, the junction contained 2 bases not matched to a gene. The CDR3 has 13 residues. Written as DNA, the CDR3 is TGCAGCGGGACAGGTCCGAACACCGGGGAGCTGTTTTTT. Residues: CSGTGPNTGELFF.

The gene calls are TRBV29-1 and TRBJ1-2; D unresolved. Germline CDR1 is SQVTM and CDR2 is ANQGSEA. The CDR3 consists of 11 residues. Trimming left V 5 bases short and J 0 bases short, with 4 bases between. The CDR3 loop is CSVKSNYGYTF. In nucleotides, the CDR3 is TGCAGCGTTAAATCTAACTATGGCTACACCTTC. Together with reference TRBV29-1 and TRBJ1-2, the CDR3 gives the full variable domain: SAVISQKPSRDICQRGTSLTIQCQVDSQVTMMFWYRQQPGQSLTLIATANQGSEATYESGFVIDKFPISRPNLTFSTLTVSNMSPEDSSIYLCSVKSNYGYTFGSGTRLTVV.

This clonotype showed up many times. The CDR3 DNA follows: TGTGCCAGCAGCCTGGGACGGGGAGTCGGCACTGAAGCTTTCTTT. This encodes CASSLGRGVGTEAFF. V is TRBV3-1 and J is TRBJ1-1; possibly TRBD1 for D (5 bases). Germline loops: CDR1 LGHDT, CDR2 YNNKEL (reference sequence). This CDR3 comprises 15 residues. Trimming took 4 bases from V and 4 from J, leaving 16 bases between them.

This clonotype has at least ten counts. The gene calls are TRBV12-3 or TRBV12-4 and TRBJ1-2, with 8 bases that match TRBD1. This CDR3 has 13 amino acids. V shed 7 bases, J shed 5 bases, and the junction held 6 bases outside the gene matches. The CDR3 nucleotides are TGTGCCAGCAACAGAGACAGGGGATATGGCTACACCTTC. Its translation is CASNRDRGYGYTF.

The CDR3 reads CASSRTRGDSPLHF. The CDR3 region has the DNA TGTGCCAGCAGCAGAACTCGAGGGGATTCACCCCTCCACTTT. The genes are TRBV3-1 and TRBJ1-6, with D possibly being TRBD1 (5 bases). The germline gives CDR1 LGHDT, CDR2 YNNKEL (reference sequence). CDR3 length: 14 amino acids. V dropped 5 bases and J dropped 8 bases, with 13 bases sitting between them.

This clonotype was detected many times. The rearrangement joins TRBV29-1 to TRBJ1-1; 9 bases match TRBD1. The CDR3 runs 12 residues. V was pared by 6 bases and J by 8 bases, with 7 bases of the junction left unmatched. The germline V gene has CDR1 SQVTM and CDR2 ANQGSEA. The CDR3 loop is CSVERQGDEAFF. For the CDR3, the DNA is TGCAGCGTGGAAAGACAGGGGGACGAAGCTTTCTTT.

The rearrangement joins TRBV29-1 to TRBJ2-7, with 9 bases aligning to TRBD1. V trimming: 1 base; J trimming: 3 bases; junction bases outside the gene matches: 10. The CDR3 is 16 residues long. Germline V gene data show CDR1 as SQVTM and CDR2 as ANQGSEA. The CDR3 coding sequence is TGCAGCGTTGAAGGCGTAAGAGGGACAGGGTTCTACGAGCAGTACTTC. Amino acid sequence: CSVEGVRGTGFYEQYF.

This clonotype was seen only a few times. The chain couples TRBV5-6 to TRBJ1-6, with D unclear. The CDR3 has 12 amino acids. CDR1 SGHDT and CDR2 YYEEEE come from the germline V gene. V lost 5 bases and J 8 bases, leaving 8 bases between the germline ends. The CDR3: CASRLLHSPLHF. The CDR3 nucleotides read TGTGCCAGCAGGCTCTTACATTCACCCCTCCACTTT.

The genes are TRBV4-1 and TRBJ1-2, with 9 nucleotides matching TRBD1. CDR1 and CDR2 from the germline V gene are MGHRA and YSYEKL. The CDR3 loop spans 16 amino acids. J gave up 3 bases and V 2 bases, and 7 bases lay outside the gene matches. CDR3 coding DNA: TGCGCCAGCAGCCAAAGAAGACAGGGGGGATACTATGGCTACACCTTC. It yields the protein CASSQRRQGGYYGYTF.

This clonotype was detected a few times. The CDR3 sequence: CASSSTGLGNSPLHF. CDR3 coding DNA: TGTGCCAGCAGCTCGACGGGGCTAGGGAATTCACCCCTCCACTTT. The chain employs TRBV6-1 and TRBJ1-6; a possible D gene is TRBD1 (5 bases). Germline V gives CDR1 MNHNS, CDR2 SASEGT. Trimming removed 6 bases from V and 7 bases from J, with 16 bases in between. The CDR3 runs to 15 residues.

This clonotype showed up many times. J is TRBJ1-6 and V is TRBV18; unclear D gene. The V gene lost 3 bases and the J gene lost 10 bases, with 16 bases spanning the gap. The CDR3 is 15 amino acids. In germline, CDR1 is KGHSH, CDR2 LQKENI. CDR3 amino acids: CASSPKEGIGSPLHF. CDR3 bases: TGTGCCAGCTCACCTAAGGAGGGAATAGGATCACCCCTCCACTTT. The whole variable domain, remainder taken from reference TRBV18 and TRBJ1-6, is NAGVMQNPRHLVRRRGQEARLRCSPMKGHSHVYWYRQLPEEGLKFMVYLQKENIIDESGMPKERFSAEFPKEGPSILRIQQVVRGDSAAYFCASSPKEGIGSPLHFGNGTRLTVT.

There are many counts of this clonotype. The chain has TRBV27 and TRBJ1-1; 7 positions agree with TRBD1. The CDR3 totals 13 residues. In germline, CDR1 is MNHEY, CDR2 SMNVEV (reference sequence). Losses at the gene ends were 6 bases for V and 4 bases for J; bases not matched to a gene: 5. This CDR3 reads CASRRTGATEAFF. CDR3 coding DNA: TGTGCCAGCAGAAGAACAGGGGCCACTGAAGCTTTCTTT.

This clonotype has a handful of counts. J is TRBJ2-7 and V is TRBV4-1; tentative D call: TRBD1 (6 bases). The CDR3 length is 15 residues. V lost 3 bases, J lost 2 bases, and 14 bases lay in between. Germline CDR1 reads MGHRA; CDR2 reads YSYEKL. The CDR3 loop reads CASSHRTENPYEQYF. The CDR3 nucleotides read TGCGCCAGCAGCCACCGGACAGAAAACCCCTACGAGCAGTACTTC.

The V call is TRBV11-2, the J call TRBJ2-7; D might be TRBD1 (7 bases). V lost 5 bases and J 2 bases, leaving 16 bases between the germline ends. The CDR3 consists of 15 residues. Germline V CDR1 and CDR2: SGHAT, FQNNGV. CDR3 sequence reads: CASSQGGGAPYEQYF. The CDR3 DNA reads TGTGCCAGCAGCCAAGGGGGCGGGGCCCCCTACGAGCAGTACTTC.

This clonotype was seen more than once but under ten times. This CDR3 is CASSRQGRAYEQYF. CDR3 DNA: TGTGCCAGCAGCCGACAGGGACGGGCCTACGAGCAGTACTTC. The chain uses TRBV3-1 and TRBJ2-7; TRBD1 aligns across 7 bases. The V gene end was trimmed by 4 bases and the J gene end by 2 bases; junction bases not matched to a gene: 5. Germline V gene data show CDR1 as LGHDT and CDR2 as YNNKEL (reference sequence). The CDR3 has 14 residues.

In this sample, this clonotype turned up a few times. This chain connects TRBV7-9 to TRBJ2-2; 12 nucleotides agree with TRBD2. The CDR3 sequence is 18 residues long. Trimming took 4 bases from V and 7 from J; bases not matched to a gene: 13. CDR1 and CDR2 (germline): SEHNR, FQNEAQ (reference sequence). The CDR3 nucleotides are TGTGCCAGCAGCTCCGGGACTAGCGGGTTCGGAGCGGGCGGGGAGCTGTTTTTT. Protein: CASSSGTSGFGAGGELFF.

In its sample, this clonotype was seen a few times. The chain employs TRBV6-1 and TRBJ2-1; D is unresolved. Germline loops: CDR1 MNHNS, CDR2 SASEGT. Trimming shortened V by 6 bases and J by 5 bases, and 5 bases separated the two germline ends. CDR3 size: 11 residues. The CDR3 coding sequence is TGTGCCAGCAGCCGAAACAATGAGCAGTTCTTC. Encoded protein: CASSRNNEQFF.

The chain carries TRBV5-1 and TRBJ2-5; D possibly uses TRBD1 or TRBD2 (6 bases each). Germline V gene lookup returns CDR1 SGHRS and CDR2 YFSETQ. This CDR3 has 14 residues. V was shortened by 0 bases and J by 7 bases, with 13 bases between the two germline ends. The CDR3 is CASSLGPGAGTQYF. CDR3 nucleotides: TGCGCCAGCAGCTTGGGTCCGGGGGCTGGGACCCAGTACTTC. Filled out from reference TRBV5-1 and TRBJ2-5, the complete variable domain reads KAGVTQTPRYLIKTRGQQVTLSCSPISGHRSVSWYQQTPGQGLQFLFEYFSETQRNKGNFPGRFSGRQFSNSRSEMNVSTLELGDSALYLCASSLGPGAGTQYFGPGTRLLVL.

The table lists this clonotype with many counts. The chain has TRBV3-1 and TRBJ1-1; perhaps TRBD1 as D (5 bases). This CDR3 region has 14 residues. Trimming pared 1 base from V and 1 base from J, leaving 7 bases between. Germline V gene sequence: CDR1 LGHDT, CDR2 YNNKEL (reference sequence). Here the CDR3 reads CASSQVDKNTEAFF. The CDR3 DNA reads TGTGCCAGCAGCCAAGTGGACAAGAACACTGAAGCTTTCTTT. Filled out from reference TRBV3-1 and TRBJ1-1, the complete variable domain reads DTAVSQTPKYLVTQMGNDKSIKCEQNLGHDTMYWYKQDSKKFLKIMFSYNNKELIINETVPNRFSPKSPDKAHLNLHINSLELGDSAVYFCASSQVDKNTEAFFGQGTRLTVV.

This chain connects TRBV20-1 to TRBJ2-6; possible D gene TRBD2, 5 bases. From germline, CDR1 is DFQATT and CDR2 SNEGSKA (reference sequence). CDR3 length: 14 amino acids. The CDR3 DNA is TGCAGGTCCCGGGCGGGTTCTGGGGCCAACGTCCTGACTTTC. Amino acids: CRSRAGSGANVLTF.

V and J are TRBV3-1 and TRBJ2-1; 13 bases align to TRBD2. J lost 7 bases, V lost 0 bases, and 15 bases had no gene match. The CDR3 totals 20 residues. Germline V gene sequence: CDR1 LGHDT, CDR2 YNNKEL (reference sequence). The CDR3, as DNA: TGTGCCAGCAGCCAAGATCTGTTGAGACTAGCGGGGGGCTCGAAGAATGAGCAGTTCTTC. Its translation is CASSQDLLRLAGGSKNEQFF.